Sequencing of this TCR beta chain was carried out in a study of CD8 T cells in ankylosing spondylitis. Study conclusions and caveats: Reportedly, disease-linked clones are significantly enriched in ankylosing spondylitis patients' matched synovial fluid.

In the case of this clonotype: Its antigen is currently unknown.

From the 5' RACE reads, TCRdb called clonotypes with MiXCR, one entry per CDR3 protein. Among some 200,000 distinct CDR3 sequences listed, more than 10% were seen once. V lost 0 bases and J lost 5, with 13 bases in between. Germline V gene sequence: CDR1 MNHEY, CDR2 SVGAGI. The CDR3 is made up of 15 amino acids. Sequencing was performed on blood, either unsorted or a sorted T cell fraction (not recorded which). This clonotype originated in a male donor with ankylosing spondylitis or in good health (not recorded which). The chain is built from TRBV6-5 and TRBJ2-5; a possible D gene is TRBD2 (6 bases). The CDR3: CASSYSGGEGETQYF. In nucleotides, the CDR3 is TGTGCCAGCAGTTACTCAGGCGGGGAAGGGGAGACCCAGTACTTC.